A single sample is the source of the 24 T cell receptor beta chains below, sequenced in a study of T cell responses to AZD1222 COVID-19 vaccine. The protocol was immunoSEQ multiplex PCR, while the TCRdb copy is restricted to in-frame clones and leaves out a portion. The sample lists around 130,000 clones; around 94% were seen once. Sequenced material: peripheral blood, taken on day 0 of AZD1222 vaccination. The receptors here all came from an adult in good health.

The chain recombines TRBV4-1 with TRBJ2-2; 12 bases are a match to TRBD2. The CDR3 is made up of 16 amino acids. Germline assignment: CDR1 MGHRA and CDR2 YSYEKL. The trim removed 3 bases at V and 6 bases at J, leaving 5 bases unmatched. This chain's CDR3 is CASSHPTSGSAGELFF. The CDR3 coding sequence is TGCGCCAGCAGCCACCCGACTAGCGGGAGCGCCGGGGAGCTGTTTTTT.

This chain uses TRBV13 with TRBJ1-2, with TRBD1 as a possible D gene (6 bases). Germline V gives CDR1 PRHDT, CDR2 FYEKMQ (reference sequence). The CDR3 spans 14 residues. V lost 7 bases, J lost 4 bases, and 16 bases lay in between. The CDR3 reads CASNSGGQTYGYTF. As DNA, the CDR3 is TGTGCCAGCAATTCCGGGGGACAAACCTATGGCTACACCTTC.

The chain is built from TRBV7-9 and TRBJ1-2; D is possibly TRBD1 (5 bases). Germline-derived CDR1 and CDR2 are SEHNR and FQNEAQ (reference sequence). The CDR3 is 12 amino acids. Between the trimmed V and J ends, which lost 5 bases and 8 bases, there was a span of 12 bases. The CDR3 reads CASSLWDPGYTF. The CDR3 DNA is TGTGCCAGCAGCCTCTGGGACCCCGGCTACACCTTC.

This clone is a singleton in its sample. The gene calls are TRBV4-3 and TRBJ2-7, with D unresolved. CDR3 size: 17 residues. Deletions cut 0 bases from V and 2 bases from J, with 17 bases between. Germline values: CDR1 LGHNA, CDR2 YSLEER. The CDR3 DNA is TGCGCCAGCAGCCAAGATCGATCGGCACAACTTACCTACGAGCAGTACTTC. This encodes CASSQDRSAQLTYEQYF.

This clone was seen just once. The chain has TRBV2 and TRBJ1-2; 7 bases align to TRBD1. The trim removed 9 bases at V and 3 bases at J, leaving 4 bases unmatched. The CDR3 spans 12 residues. Germline loops: CDR1 SNHLY, CDR2 FYNNEI. CDR3 protein: CASADRDYGYTF. CDR3 coding DNA: TGTGCCAGTGCCGACAGGGACTATGGCTACACCTTC.

The CDR3 here is CASGQRDGYGYTF. DNA for the CDR3: TGTGCCAGTGGGCAACGGGACGGCTATGGCTACACCTTC. This chain links TRBV19 with TRBJ1-2, with a tentative D call TRBD1 (5 bases). The CDR3 totals 13 residues. Germline V lookup: CDR1 LNHDA, CDR2 SQIVND (reference sequence). V was shortened by 8 bases and J by 4 bases, with 14 bases between the two germline ends.

The chain couples TRBV9 to TRBJ1-1; 8 nucleotides align to TRBD1. With 4 bases clipped from V and 4 bases from J, the junction kept 6 bases outside the gene matches. Germline V lookup: CDR1 SGDLS, CDR2 YYNGEE. The CDR3 length is 14 residues. CDR3 amino acids: CASSLYDRGTEAFF. The CDR3 DNA sequence: TGTGCCAGCAGCCTCTACGACAGGGGCACTGAAGCTTTCTTT.

The chain joins TRBV20-1 to TRBJ2-7; D gene unclear. The CDR3 has 10 amino acids. The V gene's germline CDR1 is DFQATT and CDR2 SNEGSKA (reference sequence). V was pared by 6 bases and J by 4 bases, with 7 bases between. The CDR3, as DNA: TGCAGTGCCCTGGGGTACGAGCAGTACTTC. Its protein is CSALGYEQYF.

The V gene is TRBV20-1, the J gene TRBJ1-1, with D unresolved. This CDR3 has 8 amino acids. V was trimmed by 5 bases and J by 8 bases, leaving 3 bases between them. Looked up from germline, CDR1 is DFQATT and CDR2 is SNEGSKA (reference sequence). The CDR3 region has the DNA TGCAGTGCTCGGGAAGCTTTCTTT. Residues: CSAREAFF.

This clone appeared once. J is TRBJ1-5 and V is TRBV3-1 (or the pseudogene TRBV3-2); D is perhaps TRBD1 (5 bases). Trimming removed 0 bases from V and 1 base from J, with 7 bases in between. Germline V gene data show CDR1 as LGHDT and CDR2 as YNNKEL (reference sequence). The CDR3 runs 15 residues. The CDR3 coding sequence is TGTGCCAGCAGCCAAGATCGGGGCAGCAATCAGCCCCAGCATTTT. It translates to CASSQDRGSNQPQHF.

The rearrangement uses TRBV6-5 and TRBJ1-1, with TRBD1 matching 8 bases. The junction had 8 bases not matched to a gene; V was cut back by 7 bases and J by 4 bases. In germline, CDR1 is MNHEY, CDR2 SVGAGI. The CDR3 has 14 residues. CDR3 sequence (DNA): TGTGCCAGCACCACGACAGGGGAGGGCACTGAAGCTTTCTTT. This codes for CASTTTGEGTEAFF.

The chain employs TRBV6-2 or TRBV6-3 and TRBJ2-1; 7 positions agree with TRBD1. Germline V gene sequence: CDR1 MNHEY, CDR2 SVGEGT. The CDR3 covers 12 residues. J was trimmed by 14 bases and V by 0 bases; bases with no gene match: 4. CDR3 DNA sequence: TGTGCCAGCAGTTACTCAGGGGGCAACGAGTTCTTC. Residues: CASSYSGGNEFF.

The rearrangement links TRBV5-5 to TRBJ2-7; 8 bases line up with TRBD2. V trimming: 5 bases; J trimming: 4 bases; junction bases outside the gene matches: 5. This CDR3 contains 13 residues. The germline V gene encodes CDR1 SGHKS and CDR2 YYEKEE (reference sequence). CDR3 bases: TGTGCCAGCAGACTTAGCGGGAAATACGAGCAGTACTTC. Translating it yields CASRLSGKYEQYF.

This clone was recorded once. The chain recombines TRBV18 with TRBJ2-1; 7 bases line up with TRBD1. Germline V gene data show CDR1 as KGHSH and CDR2 as LQKENI. V lost 0 bases and J lost 4; bases outside the gene matches: 6. CDR3 length equals 16 residues. The DNA for the CDR3 is TGTGCCAGCTCACCACCTGGGACAGAGAGTTACAATGAGCAGTTCTTC. It is translated as CASSPPGTESYNEQFF.

The V and J genes are TRBV7-9 and TRBJ2-1; unclear D gene. CDR3 length equals 12 residues. V lost 7 bases and J 8 bases, leaving 12 bases between the germline ends. Per germline, CDR1 SEHNR and CDR2 FQNEAQ (reference sequence). The CDR3 here is CASTDTLDEQFF. The CDR3 DNA reads as TGTGCCAGCACCGATACCCTAGATGAGCAGTTCTTC.

In DNA form, the CDR3 reads TGTGCCAGCAGTCATAACCCACCCACAAAAGTGGGCCCAGATACGCAGTATTTT. Its protein product is CASSHNPPTKVGPDTQYF. The V and J genes are TRBV6-2 or TRBV6-3 and TRBJ2-3; the D is unclear. The germline gives CDR1 MNHEY, CDR2 SVGEGT. The CDR3 covers 18 residues. Trimming took 5 bases from V and 4 from J, leaving 25 bases between them.

V is TRBV5-8 and J is TRBJ2-3, with TRBD1 identical over 9 bases. The germline V gene has CDR1 SGHTS and CDR2 YDEGEE. The CDR3 is 14 amino acids. Trimming took 7 bases from V and 6 from J; bases not matched to a gene: 9. The CDR3: CASGGTGLRDTQYF. DNA for the CDR3: TGTGCCAGCGGCGGGACAGGGCTCAGGGATACGCAGTATTTT. The full variable domain, its missing parts supplied by reference TRBV5-8 and TRBJ2-3, is EAGVTQSPTHLIKTRGQQATLRCSPISGHTSVYWYQQALGLGLQFLLWYDEGEERNRGNFPPRFSGRQFPNYSSELNVNALELEDSALYLCASGGTGLRDTQYFGPGTRLTVL.

V is TRBV15 and J is TRBJ2-1; 10 bases align to TRBD2. Germline CDR1 and CDR2: LNHNV and YYDKDF (reference sequence). The CDR3 covers 17 residues. V was clipped by 5 bases and J by 6 bases; unmatched bases: 13. The CDR3 is CATSYHRASGSGNEQFF. The CDR3 coding sequence is TGTGCCACCAGCTACCACCGGGCTAGCGGGAGTGGCAATGAGCAGTTCTTC.

The chain has TRBV19 and TRBJ2-1; the D call may be TRBD1 or TRBD2 (5 bases each). CDR3 length: 13 amino acids. V was trimmed by 3 bases and J by 9 bases, leaving 12 bases between them. Germline values: CDR1 LNHDA, CDR2 SQIVND (reference sequence). The CDR3 DNA reads TGTGCCAGTAGTATTGGGGGACCCAGTGAGCAGTTCTTC. Translation: CASSIGGPSEQFF.

The chain carries TRBV7-2 and TRBJ2-7, with 8 bases matching TRBD2. V lost 2 bases and J lost 3; bases outside the gene matches: 6. The CDR3 is 15 amino acids. CDR1 and CDR2 (germline): SGHTA, FQGNSA. The CDR3 reads CASSLSSGKHYEQYF. CDR3 sequence (DNA): TGTGCCAGCAGCTTAAGTAGCGGGAAACACTACGAGCAGTACTTC.

The chain recombines TRBV5-1 with TRBJ1-1; tentative D call: TRBD1 (5 bases). The V end lost 2 bases, the J end lost 4 bases, and 9 bases lay between the germline ends. The germline CDR1 and CDR2 sequences are SGHRS and YFSETQ. The CDR3 totals 13 residues. The CDR3 is CASSFKGSTEAFF. CDR3 bases: TGCGCCAGCAGCTTCAAGGGGAGCACTGAAGCTTTCTTT.

V gene TRBV3-1 (or the pseudogene TRBV3-2) combines with J gene TRBJ2-1; D is unclear. V lost 4 bases to trimming and J lost 0 bases, with 7 bases between them. Germline V gene data show CDR1 as LGHDT and CDR2 as YNNKEL (reference sequence). This CDR3 is built from 14 residues. CDR3 DNA sequence: TGTGCCAGCAGCCCCCCGAACTCCTACAATGAGCAGTTCTTC. Its protein product is CASSPPNSYNEQFF.

The V gene is TRBV5-4, the J gene TRBJ2-7; D is uncertain. Trimming removed 1 base from V and 0 bases from J, with 8 bases in between. Germline CDR1 is SGHNT and CDR2 is YYREEE (reference sequence). The CDR3 length is 14 residues. CDR3 sequence reads: CASSLSGRSYEQYF. The CDR3 DNA reads as TGTGCCAGCAGCTTGTCGGGTCGCTCCTACGAGCAGTACTTC.

The chain carries TRBV7-2 and TRBJ2-4; D is perhaps TRBD2 (5 bases). The CDR3 is made up of 16 amino acids. V was cut by 4 bases and J by 1 base, with 14 bases left in between. Germline V gives CDR1 SGHTA, CDR2 FQGNSA. The DNA for the CDR3 is TGTGCCAGCAGCTCGTTCCCACGCGGGGCCAAAAACATTCAGTACTTC. This sequence encodes CASSSFPRGAKNIQYF.